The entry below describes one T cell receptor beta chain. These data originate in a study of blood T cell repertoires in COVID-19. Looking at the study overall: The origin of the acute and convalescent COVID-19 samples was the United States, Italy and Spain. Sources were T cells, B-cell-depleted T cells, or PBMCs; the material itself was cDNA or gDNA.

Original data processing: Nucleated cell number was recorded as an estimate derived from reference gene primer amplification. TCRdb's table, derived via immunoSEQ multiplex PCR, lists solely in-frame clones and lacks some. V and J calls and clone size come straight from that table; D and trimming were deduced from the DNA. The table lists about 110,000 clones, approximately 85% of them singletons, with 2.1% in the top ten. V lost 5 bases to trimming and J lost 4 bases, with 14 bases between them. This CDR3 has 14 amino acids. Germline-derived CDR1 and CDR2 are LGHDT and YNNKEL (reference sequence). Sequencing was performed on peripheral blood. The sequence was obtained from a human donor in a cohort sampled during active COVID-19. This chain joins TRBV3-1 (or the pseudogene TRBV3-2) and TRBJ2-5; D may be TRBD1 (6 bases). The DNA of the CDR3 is TGTGCCAGCAGCTCAAGCACAGGGACAGAGACCCAGTACTTC. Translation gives CASSSSTGTETQYF.